The T cell receptor beta chain under discussion was sequenced for a study of neurological immune-mediated disorders (dated by TCRdb to 2018 to 2020). Regarding the complete study: Among the roughly 34 multiple sclerosis patients, relapsing-remitting MS accounted for around 30 and secondary progressive MS accounted for 3. Peripheral blood TCR-beta repertoires from HTLV-I-associated myelopathy (HAM/TSP) patients, multiple sclerosis patients and healthy controls were compared by UMI-based sequencing. The 90 to 120 TCR-beta libraries covered PBMC samples along with longitudinal samples, technical triplicates, and paired sorted CD4+ and CD8+ T-cell subsets. The cohort comprised 68 subjects: approximately 15 HAM/TSP patients, some 35 multiple sclerosis patients and 20 or so healthy controls.

cDNA was synthesized by template-switch 5'RACE using a primer carrying a 10-nucleotide random unique molecular identifier by which each TCR transcript was tagged. Every sequencing run covered 15-18 subjects and yielded more than 200 million TCR-beta sequences. The RNeasy kit was used for extraction of total RNA. The KAPA Real-time Library Amplification kit was used to amplify TCR-beta VDJ regions with primers for the TCR constant region and the 5'RACE anchor. Sample indexes and Illumina adaptors were added in a first PCR, after which library yield was increased in a second PCR. The roughly 650 bp TCR product was size-selected on a 2% E-gel SizeSelection system after Ampure bead purification. Before pooling, library quality was checked on a Bioanalyzer, concentration was measured with Qubit, and libraries were quantified with the Kapa Library Quantification kit. Libraries were sequenced paired-end 2 x 150 bp on an Illumina HiSeq 2500. To increase sequence diversity, roughly 23-30% phiX was spiked into each library pool. The authors' pipeline ran thus. Quality-filtered reads were processed with the UMI-based MiGEC pipeline, and over 85% of raw TCR sequences were removed by the MiGEC pipeline during error correction. IMGT germline references were used for aligning VDJ genes, and each clonotype was defined as a unique CDR3 amino acid sequence together with its V-J genes. Clonal expansion, Shannon diversity and CDR3 relatedness (CalcPairwiseDistances, ClusterSamples) were evaluated with VDJtools, and phylogenetic trees were built with CLCbio workbench. Using coefficient-of-variation modelling across technical triplicates, the study counted a clone as expanded if it had at least 8 unique UMIs. In TCRdb, the public reads were trimmed at Q25 with fastp and aligned with MiXCR, with productive beta chains retained. Each record represents a unique CDR3 protein, reported with the most common genes and DNA among its rows. V and J calls and clone size were set by TCRdb, not the authors. The sample records some 60,000 distinct CDR3 sequences, about 3.7% of which are singletons. The ten largest clones capture more than 2% of the sample.

For the unsorted PBMC libraries, 2 million PBMCs were stored in RNAlater at -80 degrees C until RNA extraction and were used to generate the libraries. Multiple sclerosis patients were enrolled in a US clinical protocol under which disease progression was evaluated by magnetic resonance imaging. Peripheral blood was subjected to Ficoll-Hypaque density gradient centrifugation to isolate PBMCs, which were then cryopreserved in liquid nitrogen. V sheds 5 bases and J sheds 7 bases, leaving 8 bases between their ends. CDR1 and CDR2, looked up from the germline V gene, are SGHVS and FNYEAQ. From the cysteine through the phenylalanine, the CDR3 covers 12 amino acids. The DNA shown is the 36-base CDR3, in frame from base 1. This clonotype was observed at least ten times. Which antigen it targets is not known. Within one base of it there is no much larger clone, and no base qualities were kept. Study-level results and caveats: No clinical or MRI features were associated with the MS cluster, and the authors said that larger cohorts are needed. TCR clonal expansion was highest in HAM/TSP patients and lowest in MS patients, with MS patients falling below even healthy controls. Repertoires from 18 of 34 MS patients were grouped by phylogenetic analysis into a cluster of related CDR3 sequences, suggesting a possible repertoire-level signature. No identical CDR3 amino acid sequences were found to be shared among expanded clones across subjects, suggesting that TCR-beta repertoires were private in all groups.

The chain is encoded by TRBV7-6 joined to TRBJ2-2; the D gene assignment is ambiguous. The sequencing input was PBMCs. This receptor was identified in a woman in her forties or fifties with multiple sclerosis. The nucleotides read TGTGCCAGCAGCGCCCGCGACGGGGAGCTGTTTTTT. Translated, this is CASSARDGELFF.